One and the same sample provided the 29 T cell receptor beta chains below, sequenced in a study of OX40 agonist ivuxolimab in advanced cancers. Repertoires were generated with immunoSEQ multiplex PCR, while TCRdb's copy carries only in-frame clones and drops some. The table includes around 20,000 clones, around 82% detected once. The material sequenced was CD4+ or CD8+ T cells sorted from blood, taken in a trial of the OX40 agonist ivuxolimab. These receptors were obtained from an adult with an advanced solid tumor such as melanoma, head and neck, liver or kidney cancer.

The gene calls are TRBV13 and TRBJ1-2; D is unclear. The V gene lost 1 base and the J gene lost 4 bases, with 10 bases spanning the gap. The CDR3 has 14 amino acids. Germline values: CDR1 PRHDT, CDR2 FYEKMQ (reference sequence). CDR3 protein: CASSLAVVGYGYTF. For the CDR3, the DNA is TGTGCCAGCAGCTTAGCGGTGGTAGGCTATGGCTACACCTTC.

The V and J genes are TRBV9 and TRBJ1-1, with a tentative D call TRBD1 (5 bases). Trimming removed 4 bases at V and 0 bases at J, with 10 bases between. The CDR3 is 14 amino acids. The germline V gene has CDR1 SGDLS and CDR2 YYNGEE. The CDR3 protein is CASSRSRVNTEAFF. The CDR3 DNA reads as TGTGCCAGCAGCCGCTCCAGGGTGAACACTGAAGCTTTCTTT.

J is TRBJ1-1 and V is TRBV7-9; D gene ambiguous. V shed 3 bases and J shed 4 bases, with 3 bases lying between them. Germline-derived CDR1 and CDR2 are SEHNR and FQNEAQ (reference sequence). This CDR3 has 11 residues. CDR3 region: CASSFSTEAFF. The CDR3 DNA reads TGTGCCAGCAGCTTTAGCACTGAAGCTTTCTTT.

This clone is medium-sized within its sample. CDR3 coding DNA: TGTGCCAGCAGCCAAGTGGAGGGTTGGAGCTATGGCTACACCTTC. It encodes CASSQVEGWSYGYTF. The chain employs TRBV14 and TRBJ1-2, with no clear D. The CDR3 covers 15 residues. Trimming removed 1 base at V and 4 bases at J, with 13 bases between. Germline-derived CDR1 and CDR2 are SGHDN and FVKESK. Full variable domain (outside the CDR3, taken from reference TRBV14 and TRBJ1-2): EAGVTQFPSHSVIEKGQTVTLRCDPISGHDNLYWYRRVMGKEIKFLLHFVKESKQDESGMPNNRFLAERTGGTYSTLKVQPAELEDSGVYFCASSQVEGWSYGYTFGSGTRLTVV.

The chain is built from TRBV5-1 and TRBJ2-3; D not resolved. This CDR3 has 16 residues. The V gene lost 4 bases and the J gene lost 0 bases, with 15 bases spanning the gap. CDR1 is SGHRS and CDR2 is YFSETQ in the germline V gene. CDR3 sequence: CASSVRATVSTDTQYF. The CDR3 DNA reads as TGCGCCAGCAGCGTCCGGGCCACAGTTAGCACAGATACGCAGTATTTT.

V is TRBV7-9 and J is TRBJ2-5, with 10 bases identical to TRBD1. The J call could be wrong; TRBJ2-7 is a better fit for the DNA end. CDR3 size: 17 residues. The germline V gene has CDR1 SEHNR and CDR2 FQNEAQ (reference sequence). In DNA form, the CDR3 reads TGTGCCAGCAGCTCCCCCAGGGACAGGGGAGTCTCCTACGAGCAGTACTTC. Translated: CASSSPRDRGVSYEQYF.

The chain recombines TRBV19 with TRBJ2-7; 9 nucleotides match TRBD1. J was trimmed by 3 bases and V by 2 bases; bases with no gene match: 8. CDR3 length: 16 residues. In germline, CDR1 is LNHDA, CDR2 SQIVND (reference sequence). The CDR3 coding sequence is TGTGCCAGTAGTATAAAAGGGACAGGGAATTACTACGAGCAGTACTTC. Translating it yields CASSIKGTGNYYEQYF.

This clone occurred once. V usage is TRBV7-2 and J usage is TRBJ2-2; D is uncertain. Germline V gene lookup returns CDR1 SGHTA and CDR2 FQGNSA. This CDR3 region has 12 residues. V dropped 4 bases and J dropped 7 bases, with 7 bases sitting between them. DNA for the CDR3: TGTGCCAGCAGCTCGTATTTCGGGGAGCTGTTTTTT. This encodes CASSSYFGELFF.

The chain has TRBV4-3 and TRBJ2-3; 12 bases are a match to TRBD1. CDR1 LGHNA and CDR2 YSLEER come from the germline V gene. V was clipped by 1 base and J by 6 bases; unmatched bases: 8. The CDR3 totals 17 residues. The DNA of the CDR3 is TGCGCCAGCAGCCAAGTACCCCAGGGACAGGGGGCGGATACGCAGTATTTT. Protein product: CASSQVPQGQGADTQYF.

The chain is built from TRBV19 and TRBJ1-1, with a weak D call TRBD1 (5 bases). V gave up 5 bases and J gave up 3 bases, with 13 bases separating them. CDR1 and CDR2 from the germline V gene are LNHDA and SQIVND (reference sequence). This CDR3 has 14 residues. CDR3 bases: TGTGCCAGTAGTGGCGGGGACGGTTACACTGAAGCTTTCTTT. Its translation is CASSGGDGYTEAFF. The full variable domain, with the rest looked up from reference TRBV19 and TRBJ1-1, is DGGITQSPKYLFRKEGQNVTLSCEQNLNHDAMYWYRQDPGQGLRLIYYSQIVNDFQKGDIAEGYSVSREKKESFPLTVTSAQKNPTAFYLCASSGGDGYTEAFFGQGTRLTVV.

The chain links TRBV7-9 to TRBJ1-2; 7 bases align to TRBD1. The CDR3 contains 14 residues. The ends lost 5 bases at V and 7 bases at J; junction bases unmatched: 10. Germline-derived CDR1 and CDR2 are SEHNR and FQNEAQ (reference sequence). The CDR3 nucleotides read TGTGCCAGCAGCCGGGACAGCATCCAGGCTGGCTACACCTTC. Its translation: CASSRDSIQAGYTF.

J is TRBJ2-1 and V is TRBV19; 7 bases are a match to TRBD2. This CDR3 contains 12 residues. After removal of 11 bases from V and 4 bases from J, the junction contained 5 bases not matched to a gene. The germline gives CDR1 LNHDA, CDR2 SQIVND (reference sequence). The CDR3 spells CAASGLYNEQFF. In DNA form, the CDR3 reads TGTGCCGCCTCGGGACTATACAATGAGCAGTTCTTC.

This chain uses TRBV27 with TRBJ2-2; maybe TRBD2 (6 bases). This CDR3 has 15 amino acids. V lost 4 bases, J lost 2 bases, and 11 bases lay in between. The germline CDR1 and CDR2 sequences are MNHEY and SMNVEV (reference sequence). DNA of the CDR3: TGTGCCAGCAGTTCCCTAGCGACAAACACCGGGGAGCTGTTTTTT. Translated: CASSSLATNTGELFF.

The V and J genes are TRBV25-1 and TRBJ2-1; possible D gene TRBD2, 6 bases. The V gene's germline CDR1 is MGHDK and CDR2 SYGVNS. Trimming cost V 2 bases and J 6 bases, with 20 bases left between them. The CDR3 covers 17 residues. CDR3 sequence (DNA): TGTGCCAGCAGTGAAGGGGGGTGGGGAACGCTTGGCAATGAGCAGTTCTTC. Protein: CASSEGGWGTLGNEQFF.

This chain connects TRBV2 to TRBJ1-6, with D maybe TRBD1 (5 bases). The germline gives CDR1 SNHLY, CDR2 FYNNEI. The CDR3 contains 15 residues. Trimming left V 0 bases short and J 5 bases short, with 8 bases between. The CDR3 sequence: CASSEAGRDNSPLHF. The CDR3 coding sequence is TGTGCCAGCAGTGAAGCGGGACGGGATAATTCACCCCTCCACTTT.

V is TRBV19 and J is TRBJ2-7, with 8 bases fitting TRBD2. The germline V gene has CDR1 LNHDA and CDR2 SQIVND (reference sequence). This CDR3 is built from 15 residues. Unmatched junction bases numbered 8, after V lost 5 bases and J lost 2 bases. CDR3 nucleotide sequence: TGTGCCAGTAGTTTGCTGAGCGGGGGAACCTACGAGCAGTACTTC. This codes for CASSLLSGGTYEQYF.

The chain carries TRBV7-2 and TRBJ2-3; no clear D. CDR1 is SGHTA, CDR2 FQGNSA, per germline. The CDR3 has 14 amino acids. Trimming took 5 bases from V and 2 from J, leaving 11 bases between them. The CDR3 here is CASSVTTSTDTQYF. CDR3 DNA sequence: TGTGCCAGCAGCGTGACGACCTCCACAGATACGCAGTATTTT.

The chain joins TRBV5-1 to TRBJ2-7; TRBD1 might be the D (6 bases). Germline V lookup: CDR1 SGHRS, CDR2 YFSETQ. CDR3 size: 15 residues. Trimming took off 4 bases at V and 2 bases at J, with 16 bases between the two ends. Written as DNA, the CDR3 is TGCGCCAGCAGCGTGCAGGACAGAGGGGCCTACGAGCAGTACTTC. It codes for CASSVQDRGAYEQYF.

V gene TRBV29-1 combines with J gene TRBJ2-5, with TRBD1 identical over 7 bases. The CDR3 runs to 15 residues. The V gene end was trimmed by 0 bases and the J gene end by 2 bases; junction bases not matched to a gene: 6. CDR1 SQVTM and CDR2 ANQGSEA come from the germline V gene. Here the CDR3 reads CSVEDTGQSQETQYF. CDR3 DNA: TGCAGCGTTGAAGATACGGGACAGTCTCAAGAGACCCAGTACTTC.

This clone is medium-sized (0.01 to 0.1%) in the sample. The CDR3: CASSLETGAGNTIYF. The CDR3 nucleotides read TGTGCCAGCAGCTTAGAGACAGGGGCGGGAAACACCATATATTTT. The rearrangement links TRBV7-9 to TRBJ1-3, with 8 positions matching TRBD1. The CDR3 sequence is 15 residues long. J was trimmed by 4 bases and V by 1 base; bases with no gene match: 3. Germline CDR1 SEHNR, CDR2 FQNEAQ (reference sequence).

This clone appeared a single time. The chain's CDR3 is CASSRRDRGYTEAFF. The CDR3 DNA is TGTGCCAGCAGCCGACGGGACAGGGGGTATACTGAAGCTTTCTTT. The chain links TRBV7-2 to TRBJ1-1; 11 nucleotides line up with TRBD1. Germline V gene data show CDR1 as SGHTA and CDR2 as FQGNSA. V lost 5 bases, J lost 5 bases, and 7 bases stayed unmatched. This CDR3 is 15 amino acids long.

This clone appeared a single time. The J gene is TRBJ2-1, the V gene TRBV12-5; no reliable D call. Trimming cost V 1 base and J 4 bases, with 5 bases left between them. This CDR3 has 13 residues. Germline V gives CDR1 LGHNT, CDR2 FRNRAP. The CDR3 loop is CASGLGGYNEQFF. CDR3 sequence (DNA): TGTGCTAGTGGTTTGGGCGGATACAATGAGCAGTTCTTC.

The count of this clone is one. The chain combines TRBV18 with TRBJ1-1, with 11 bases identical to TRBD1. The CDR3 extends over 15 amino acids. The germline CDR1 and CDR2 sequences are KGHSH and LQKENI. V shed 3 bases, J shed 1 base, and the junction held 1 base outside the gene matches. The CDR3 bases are TGTGCCAGCTCACCGGGGACAGGGGGGAACACTGAAGCTTTCTTT. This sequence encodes CASSPGTGGNTEAFF.

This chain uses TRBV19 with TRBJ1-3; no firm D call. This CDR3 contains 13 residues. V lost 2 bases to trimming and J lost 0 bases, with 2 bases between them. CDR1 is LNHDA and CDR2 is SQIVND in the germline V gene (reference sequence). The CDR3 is CASSINSGNTIYF. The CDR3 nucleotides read TGTGCCAGTAGTATAAACTCTGGAAACACCATATATTTT.

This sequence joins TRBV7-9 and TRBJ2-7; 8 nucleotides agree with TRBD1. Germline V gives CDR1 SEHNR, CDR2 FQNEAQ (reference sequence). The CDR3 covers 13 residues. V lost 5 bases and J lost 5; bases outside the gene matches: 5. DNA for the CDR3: TGTGCCAGCAGCCTAGGACAGGGCCACGAGCAGTACTTC. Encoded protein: CASSLGQGHEQYF.

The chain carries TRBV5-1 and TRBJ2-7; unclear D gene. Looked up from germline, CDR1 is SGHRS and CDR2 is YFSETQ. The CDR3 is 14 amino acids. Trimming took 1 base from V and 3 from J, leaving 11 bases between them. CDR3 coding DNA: TGCGCCAGCAGCTTGCAGGTGGACGGCTACGAGCAGTACTTC. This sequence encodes CASSLQVDGYEQYF.

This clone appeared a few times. CDR3 DNA: TGTGCCAGCAGTTCTTCCCGATTTCGGCGGGAGAACACCGGGGAGCTGTTTTTT. The encoded protein is CASSSSRFRRENTGELFF. V gene TRBV27 combines with J gene TRBJ2-2, with D maybe TRBD2 (6 bases). Germline CDR1 and CDR2: MNHEY and SMNVEV (reference sequence). CDR3 length: 18 amino acids. V was clipped by 4 bases and J by 1 base, with 19 bases between them.

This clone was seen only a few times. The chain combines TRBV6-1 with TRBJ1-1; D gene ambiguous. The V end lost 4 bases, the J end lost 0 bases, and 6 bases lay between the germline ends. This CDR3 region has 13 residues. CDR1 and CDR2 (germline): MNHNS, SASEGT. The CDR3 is CASSVEVNTEAFF. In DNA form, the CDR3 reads TGTGCCAGCAGTGTTGAGGTGAACACTGAAGCTTTCTTT.

CDR3 protein: CASSLTAGSSYEQYF. The CDR3 bases are TGTGCCAGCAGCTTAACGGCAGGGAGCTCCTACGAGCAGTACTTC. This chain links TRBV7-3 with TRBJ2-7; D may correspond to TRBD1 or TRBD2 (5 bases each). The CDR3 loop spans 15 amino acids. CDR1 and CDR2 from the germline V gene are SGHTA and FQGTGA. Trimming took 0 bases from V and 0 from J, leaving 9 bases between them.